A few counts support the clone carrying this TCR beta chain. The antigen is unknown. The sample belongs to a study of T cells in Graves' hyperthyroidism and ophthalmopathy. TCR beta CDR3 regions were amplified from RNA. First-round RT-PCR with HTBI primers amplified the TCR CDR3 region. TCRdb re-derived calls from the multiplex PCR reads in MiXCR, one entry per CDR3 protein. Of roughly 500,000 distinct CDR3 sequences in the sample, 46% were seen once. Uncontrolled infection, other autoimmune disease, pregnancy or lactation disqualified patients from enrolment. CDR1 is SGHTA, CDR2 FQGNSA, per germline. Trimming shortened V by 3 bases and J by 5 bases, and 8 bases separated the two germline ends. This CDR3 comprises 13 residues. Notes on the study in general: Model output signaled ophthalmopathy a median roughly six months ahead of onset. Expanded thyroid clonotypes (above 0.001) were mostly also found in blood. A model built on 13 V-J features separated ophthalmopathy from stable hyperthyroidism.

The TCR sequence derives from an adult woman with Graves' disease, either hyperthyroidism or ophthalmopathy (not recorded which). The sequenced material came from peripheral blood or thyroid tissue (not recorded which). The chain employs TRBV7-2 and TRBJ1-5; D unclear. As DNA, the CDR3 is TGTGCCAGCAGCTTCCACAGAGATCAGCCCCAGCATTTT. This translates into CASSFHRDQPQHF.